The 28 T cell receptor beta chains reported below all come from one sample, sequenced in a study of blood T cell repertoires in COVID-19 (dated by TCRdb to 2018 to 2021). Preparation of the library involved the immunoSEQ multiplex PCR assay. Entries here come from immuneACCESS through TCRdb and include only in-frame sequences with V and J called. Some clones fail to appear in such tables; in the studies checked, an unresolved V gene covers under half of the shortfall, and the cause of the remainder is unknown. Within this sample are fewer than 250,000 clones, with around 80% of them counted one time only. The ten top clones hold approximately 5.7% of the sample. Sequencing was performed on peripheral blood. These receptors were collected from a human donor in a cohort sampled during active COVID-19.

The genes are TRBV2 and TRBJ2-1, with D unclear. This CDR3 has 16 amino acids. CDR1 SNHLY and CDR2 FYNNEI come from the germline V gene. The ends were cut back, 4 bases at V and 0 bases at J, with 13 bases in the middle. The CDR3: CASSVRSITSYNEQFF. The CDR3 region has the DNA TGTGCCAGCAGTGTTAGGAGTATAACCTCCTACAATGAGCAGTTCTTC.

J is TRBJ1-3 and V is TRBV19; D perhaps matches TRBD1 (5 bases). The V gene's germline CDR1 is LNHDA and CDR2 SQIVND (reference sequence). CDR3 length equals 12 residues. The V end was cut by 8 bases, the J end by 1 base, with 6 bases between. CDR3 nucleotide sequence: TGTGCCAGTCAGGGTTCTGGAAACACCATATATTTT. The encoded protein is CASQGSGNTIYF.

CDR3 region: CASSMASGRVAGELFF. CDR3 in DNA: TGTGCCAGCAGCATGGCTAGCGGGAGGGTGGCCGGGGAGCTGTTTTTT. The V gene is TRBV14, the J gene TRBJ2-2, with TRBD2 identical over 12 bases. CDR1 and CDR2 (germline): SGHDN, FVKESK. CDR3 length equals 16 residues. V shed 5 bases, J shed 6 bases, and the junction held 7 bases outside the gene matches.

A word on this clone: One junction end disagrees with the germline gene, perhaps due to a read error. The chain recombines TRBV6-1 with TRBJ1-5; tentative D call: TRBD1 (6 bases). Germline lookup yields CDR1 MNHNS and CDR2 SASEGT. This CDR3 comprises 14 residues. CDR3 protein: CASGDGTLDQPQHF. Written as DNA, the CDR3 is TGTGCCAGCGGTGATGGGACACTGGATCAGCCCCAGCATTTT.

This chain links TRBV27 with TRBJ1-4, with D perhaps matching TRBD1 (5 bases). In germline, CDR1 is MNHEY, CDR2 SMNVEV (reference sequence). Trimming shortened V by 7 bases and J by 3 bases, and 18 bases separated the two germline ends. This CDR3 region has 16 residues. This CDR3 is CASTENSGGPNEKLFF. The CDR3 region has the DNA TGTGCCAGCACCGAAAACTCGGGGGGTCCTAATGAAAAACTGTTTTTT.

The V and J genes are TRBV10-3 and TRBJ1-6; the D is unclear. This CDR3 has 15 residues. From germline, CDR1 is ENHRY and CDR2 SYGVKD. Deletions cut 3 bases from V and 3 bases from J, with 9 bases between. The CDR3 DNA follows: TGTGCCATCAGTGAAGACATACACTATAATTCACCCCTCCACTTT. It codes for CAISEDIHYNSPLHF.

This chain joins TRBV5-1 and TRBJ2-1, with TRBD1 matching 7 bases. The V gene's germline CDR1 is SGHRS and CDR2 YFSETQ. The CDR3 consists of 15 residues. Trimming at V came to 0 bases and at J to 2 bases, leaving 2 bases not matched to a gene. In nucleotides, the CDR3 is TGCGCCAGCAGCTTGGAAGGGGGCACCTACAATGAGCAGTTCTTC. It yields the protein CASSLEGGTYNEQFF.

This clone was counted a single time. The chain employs TRBV11-2 and TRBJ2-7; the D gene is possibly TRBD2 (6 bases). Trimming took 4 bases from V and 4 from J, leaving 20 bases between them. CDR1 and CDR2 (germline): SGHAT, FQNNGV. The CDR3 contains 16 residues. In nucleotides, the CDR3 is TGTGCCAGCAGCTCCTCCCGAGGAAGGGAGGAGTACGAGCAGTACTTC. This encodes CASSSSRGREEYEQYF.

The chain links TRBV2 to TRBJ2-1, with D maybe TRBD2 (6 bases). Germline V lookup: CDR1 SNHLY, CDR2 FYNNEI. This CDR3 comprises 15 residues. The germline V and J ends were trimmed by 7 bases and 4 bases, with 17 bases remaining between them. CDR3 in amino acids: CASTLVGLLYNEQFF. The CDR3 region has the DNA TGTGCCAGCACTTTAGTAGGACTATTGTACAATGAGCAGTTCTTC.

This clone was detected once. V and J are TRBV5-1 and TRBJ2-7; 9 positions match TRBD1. Looked up from germline, CDR1 is SGHRS and CDR2 is YFSETQ. V dropped 5 bases and J dropped 5; count of bases not matched to a gene: 5. The CDR3 sequence is 13 residues long. The CDR3, as DNA: TGCGCCAGCAGAACCCGGACAGGGGACGAGCAGTACTTC. Residues: CASRTRTGDEQYF.

V is TRBV27 and J is TRBJ1-3; the D gene is possibly TRBD1 (6 bases). Per germline, CDR1 MNHEY and CDR2 SMNVEV (reference sequence). Trimming pared 5 bases from V and 0 bases from J, leaving 11 bases between. The CDR3 extends over 15 amino acids. In DNA, the CDR3 is TGTGCCAGCAGTCTGGACAGACACTCTGGAAACACCATATATTTT. Protein product: CASSLDRHSGNTIYF.

This clone was counted a single time. The gene calls are TRBV4-1 and TRBJ2-7; TRBD1 agrees at 9 bases. The junction had 5 bases not matched to a gene; V was cut back by 1 base and J by 4 bases. Per germline, CDR1 MGHRA and CDR2 YSYEKL. CDR3 size: 15 residues. The CDR3 loop is CASSQVGTGLYEQYF. CDR3 DNA: TGCGCCAGCAGCCAAGTGGGGACAGGGCTATACGAGCAGTACTTC.

This rearrangement joins TRBV19 to TRBJ2-7; 9 nucleotides align to TRBD1. Trimming cost V 2 bases and J 0 bases; bases outside gene matches: 11. Germline V gives CDR1 LNHDA, CDR2 SQIVND (reference sequence). The CDR3 has 18 amino acids. CDR3 loop: CASSIFYAGTGTSYEQYF. As DNA, the CDR3 is TGTGCCAGTAGTATATTTTACGCCGGGACAGGGACCTCCTACGAGCAGTACTTC.

This chain connects TRBV3-1 (or the pseudogene TRBV3-2) to TRBJ2-5; tentative D call: TRBD2 (6 bases). Trimming stripped 0 bases from V and 4 bases from J, with 12 bases between. Germline V gene data show CDR1 as LGHDT and CDR2 as YNNKEL (reference sequence). The CDR3 runs 15 residues. CDR3 nucleotide sequence: TGTGCCAGCAGCCAAGATCAGGGACTGCCAGAGACCCAGTACTTC. Its protein is CASSQDQGLPETQYF.

The chain employs TRBV24-1 and TRBJ1-5, with TRBD1 identical over 9 bases. CDR3 size: 16 residues. Germline V gene sequence: CDR1 KGHDR, CDR2 SFDVKD. V was clipped by 0 bases and J by 1 base; unmatched bases: 0. The CDR3 is CATSDLDRGSNQPQHF. DNA for the CDR3: TGTGCCACCAGTGATTTGGACAGGGGGAGCAATCAGCCCCAGCATTTT.

This rearrangement joins TRBV3-1 (or the pseudogene TRBV3-2) to TRBJ2-7; D is possibly TRBD2 (6 bases). CDR1 LGHDT and CDR2 YNNKEL come from the germline V gene (reference sequence). The CDR3 spans 16 residues. V was shortened by 4 bases and J by 0 bases, with 16 bases between the two germline ends. Here the CDR3 reads CASSRAGQWGSYEQYF. The CDR3 DNA sequence: TGTGCCAGCAGCCGAGCGGGCCAATGGGGCTCCTACGAGCAGTACTTC.

J is TRBJ2-1 and V is TRBV5-4, with 8 bases lining up with TRBD2. The CDR3 runs to 14 residues. The J segment lost 8 bases and the V segment lost 3 bases, leaving 7 bases of the junction unmatched. CDR1 SGHNT and CDR2 YYREEE come from the germline V gene (reference sequence). DNA of the CDR3: TGTGCCAGCAGCTCCGGGACTAGTAGAGATGAGCAGTTCTTC. This codes for CASSSGTSRDEQFF.

DNA for the CDR3: TGTGCCAGCAGCCCTTTGGGACTAGCGGGAATCGGCGGGGAGCTGTTTTTT. This gives the protein CASSPLGLAGIGGELFF. The gene calls are TRBV14 and TRBJ2-2; 13 bases fit TRBD2. There are 17 residues in the CDR3. After removal of 4 bases from V and 7 bases from J, the junction contained 9 bases not matched to a gene. Germline V CDR1 and CDR2: SGHDN, FVKESK.

The CDR3 region is CASSVGRSSYEQYF. DNA of the CDR3: TGTGCCAGCAGCGTAGGGAGAAGCTCCTACGAGCAGTACTTC. The chain joins TRBV9 to TRBJ2-7; D is undetermined. The V end lost 0 bases, the J end lost 0 bases, and 7 bases lay between the germline ends. CDR3 length equals 14 residues. From germline, CDR1 is SGDLS and CDR2 YYNGEE.

This rearrangement joins TRBV29-1 to TRBJ2-3; a possible D gene is TRBD2 (5 bases). The germline CDR1 and CDR2 sequences are SQVTM and ANQGSEA. V was pared by 3 bases and J by 2 bases, with 12 bases between. The CDR3 runs to 14 residues. The CDR3 nucleotides read TGCAGCGTTGATAGTCCTAGCTCCACAGATACGCAGTATTTT. The encoded protein is CSVDSPSSTDTQYF.

This rearrangement joins TRBV19 to TRBJ1-5, with D unresolved. Germline lookup yields CDR1 LNHDA and CDR2 SQIVND (reference sequence). The germline V and J ends were trimmed by 6 bases and 0 bases, with 9 bases remaining between them. The CDR3 is 14 residues long. DNA of the CDR3: TGTGCCAGTAGGGGAGTCTATAGCAATCAGCCCCAGCATTTT. Translation gives CASRGVYSNQPQHF. The variable domain in full, with the rest retrieved from reference TRBV19 and TRBJ1-5, is DGGITQSPKYLFRKEGQNVTLSCEQNLNHDAMYWYRQDPGQGLRLIYYSQIVNDFQKGDIAEGYSVSREKKESFPLTVTSAQKNPTAFYLCASRGVYSNQPQHFGDGTRLSIL.

The chain joins TRBV5-1 to TRBJ2-7; no clear D. Germline assignment: CDR1 SGHRS and CDR2 YFSETQ. Trimming stripped 3 bases from V and 2 bases from J, with 12 bases between. This CDR3 is built from 14 residues. The CDR3 protein is CASSSETDAYEQYF. The CDR3 DNA sequence: TGCGCCAGCAGCTCGGAGACCGACGCCTACGAGCAGTACTTC.

V and J are TRBV10-3 and TRBJ2-5; 10 nucleotides match TRBD1. V was clipped by 4 bases and J by 2 bases; unmatched bases: 1. The CDR3 length is 14 residues. Germline values: CDR1 ENHRY, CDR2 SYGVKD. CDR3 in DNA: TGTGCCATCAGTGTGGGACAGGGGCAAGAGACCCAGTACTTC. Translating gives CAISVGQGQETQYF.

The CDR3 loop reads CASSLAVAVSTDTQYF. The CDR3 coding sequence is TGCGCCAGCAGCTTGGCGGTAGCGGTTAGCACAGATACGCAGTATTTT. This sequence joins TRBV5-1 and TRBJ2-3; D possibly corresponds to TRBD2 (6 bases). The CDR3 consists of 16 residues. V lost 0 bases, J lost 0 bases, and 11 bases lay in between. Germline V gene sequence: CDR1 SGHRS, CDR2 YFSETQ. The whole variable domain, remainder taken from reference TRBV5-1 and TRBJ2-3, is KAGVTQTPRYLIKTRGQQVTLSCSPISGHRSVSWYQQTPGQGLQFLFEYFSETQRNKGNFPGRFSGRQFSNSRSEMNVSTLELGDSALYLCASSLAVAVSTDTQYFGPGTRLTVL.

This clone was seen once. The chain recombines TRBV5-1 with TRBJ2-7; 8 bases are shared with TRBD2. CDR1 is SGHRS, CDR2 YFSETQ, per germline. This CDR3 contains 16 residues. V shed 4 bases, J shed 7 bases, and the junction held 16 bases outside the gene matches. CDR3 loop: CASSRRSELLAVEQYF. CDR3 nucleotide sequence: TGCGCCAGCAGCCGCCGATCCGAACTACTAGCGGTTGAGCAGTACTTC.

The rearrangement joins TRBV27 to TRBJ2-5, with D perhaps matching TRBD2 (5 bases). V was cut by 5 bases and J by 2 bases, with 12 bases left in between. The CDR3 sequence is 14 residues long. CDR1 is MNHEY and CDR2 is SMNVEV in the germline V gene (reference sequence). The CDR3 sequence is CASSGKDWQETQYF. Here the CDR3 DNA reads TGTGCCAGCAGTGGAAAGGACTGGCAAGAGACCCAGTACTTC.

The genes are TRBV6-2 or TRBV6-3 and TRBJ1-1; D may be TRBD1 (5 bases). V dropped 5 bases and J dropped 3 bases, with 16 bases sitting between them. CDR3 length: 15 residues. Germline V lookup: CDR1 MNHEY, CDR2 SVGEGT. CDR3 sequence: CASSAVWGGDTEAFF. The CDR3 DNA reads as TGTGCCAGCAGTGCCGTGTGGGGAGGGGACACTGAAGCTTTCTTT.

There are a few counts of this clone. The V call is TRBV10-1, the J call TRBJ1-1; no firm D call. Trimming took off 2 bases at V and 6 bases at J, with 10 bases between the two ends. The CDR3 is 13 amino acids. The germline gives CDR1 WNHNN, CDR2 SYGVQD (reference sequence). The DNA of the CDR3 is TGCGCCAGCAGTGAGCACTCATTTTCTGAAGCTTTCTTT. Residues: CASSEHSFSEAFF.